The TCR beta chain described here comes from a study of cytomegalovirus exposure and HLA in healthy donors. General study findings and limits: Most CMV-associated TCR beta chains appeared HLA-restricted in a later analysis. Accounts indicate the classifier identified cytomegalovirus status with strong specificity and sensitivity. Some segments of the V type, notably TRBV6-2 and TRBV6-3, were excluded as indistinguishable.

The CDR3 sequence is 14 residues long. Trimming took 1 base from V and 5 from J, leaving 10 bases between them. CDR1 SGHRS and CDR2 YFSETQ come from the germline V gene. Although they were nominally healthy when sampled, donors likely had unrecorded immune exposures. The PCR used 60 Vbeta and 13 Jbeta primers. Assay used: immunoSEQ multiplex PCR; TCRdb lists only in-frame clones, some missing. This table holds 150,000 to 200,000 clones, 70% to 90% found once. Note on this clone: Its target is not known.

J is TRBJ1-5 and V is TRBV5-1; D might be TRBD1 (5 bases). Sequencing input: PBMCs. This sequence was found in a man aged 18-30 years in good health and CMV-seropositive. The CDR3 protein is CASSLQGRDQPQHF. Written as DNA, the CDR3 is TGCGCCAGCAGCTTGCAGGGTCGGGATCAGCCCCAGCATTTT.